Listed below are T cell receptor beta chains from one sample, sequenced in a study of T cells in Graves' hyperthyroidism and ophthalmopathy. TCRdb called the multiplex PCR reads again in MiXCR, with one record for every CDR3 protein. The table has about 380,000 distinct CDR3 sequences, approximately 15% seen once; the top ten hold around 10%. Source material: blood. The origin of the receptors is a woman in her sixties or seventies with Graves' hyperthyroidism. CDR3s include the opening cysteine and the closing phenylalanine or tryptophan. Fields, in order: D gene, V gene, J gene, clone size, CDR3 protein, CDR3 DNA. The D gene is left open where the match is weak. Clone size is given for some rows only: seen once, a few or many times, or a class if the clone is expanded.

NA	TRBV7-3	TRBJ2-1	many	CASSPGSASNEQFF	TGTGCCAGCAGCCCTGGATCCGCCAGCAATGAGCAGTTCTTC
TRBD1	TRBV13	TRBJ2-5	many	CASSLLQGQETQYF	TGTGCCAGCAGCTTACTACAGGGGCAAGAGACCCAGTACTTC
TRBD2	TRBV9	TRBJ2-3	few	CASSVGTSGRTSTDTQYF	TGTGCCAGCAGCGTAGGGACTAGCGGGAGAACTAGCACAGATACGCAGTATTTT
TRBD2	TRBV12-3/TRBV12-4	TRBJ2-1	many	CASRVGLAGVQEQFF	TGTGCCAGCAGGGTAGGACTAGCGGGAGTTCAGGAGCAGTTCTTC
TRBD1	TRBV3-1	TRBJ2-5	NA	CASSQEATGGTGTQYF	TGTGCCAGCAGCCAGGAAGCGACAGGGGGCACGGGGACCCAGTACTTC
NA	TRBV6-1	TRBJ1-2	many	CASSEGGESYGYTF	TGTGCCAGCAGTGAAGGGGGGGAGTCCTATGGCTACACCTTC
NA	TRBV18	TRBJ2-3	NA	CASSPPSETDTQYF	TGTGCCAGCTCACCACCTTCCGAGACAGATACGCAGTATTTT
TRBD1	TRBV5-1	TRBJ2-3	many	CASSLGTGQGTDTQYF	TGCGCCAGCAGCTTGGGGACCGGACAGGGTACGGATACGCAGTATTTT
NA	TRBV30	TRBJ2-7	once	CAWSRGRGEQYF	TGTGCCTGGAGTAGAGGTCGGGGCGAGCAGTACTTC
TRBD1	TRBV12-3/TRBV12-4	TRBJ2-1	NA	CASSRDSEETQFF	TGTGCCAGCAGCAGGGACAGCGAAGAGACCCAGTTCTTC
TRBD1	TRBV19	TRBJ1-5	many	CASSSPTGVSNQPQHF	TGTGCCAGTAGTTCACCGACAGGGGTGAGCAATCAGCCCCAGCATTTT
NA	TRBV11-2	TRBJ2-7	many	CASSLDESYEQYF	TGTGCCAGCAGCTTAGACGAGTCATACGAGCAGTACTTC
TRBD2	TRBV19	TRBJ2-2	NA	CASSIQGLAGGPGELFF	TGTGCCAGTAGTATCCAAGGACTAGCGGGAGGGCCCGGGGAGCTATTTTTT
TRBD1	TRBV4-1	TRBJ1-1	NA	CASSQGQGGDTEAFF	TGCGCCAGCAGCCAGGGACAGGGAGGCGACACTGAAGCTTTCTTT
NA	TRBV7-3	TRBJ2-3	many	CASSPERSTDTQYF	TGTGCCAGCAGCCCAGAGCGGAGCACAGATACGCAGTATTTT
TRBD2	TRBV7-6	TRBJ2-3	many	CASSQAGGTTDTQYF	TGTGCCAGCAGCCAAGCGGGAGGGACCACAGATACGCAGTATTTT
NA	TRBV29-1	TRBJ1-5	many	CSVEVESNQPQHF	TGCAGCGTTGAAGTGGAGAGCAATCAGCCCCAGCATTTT
NA	TRBV6-1	TRBJ1-1	many	CASSERHGENTEAFF	TGTGCCAGCAGTGAACGACACGGGGAGAACACTGAAGCTTTCTTT
NA	TRBV4-2	TRBJ2-7	NA	CASNRLGGTYEQYF	TGTGCCAGCAACCGGCTAGGGGGGACCTACGAGCAGTACTTC
NA	TRBV18	TRBJ1-1	few	CASSRGGGRVNTEAFF	TGTGCCAGCTCACGTGGGGGCGGCAGGGTGAACACTGAAGCTTTCTTT
NA	TRBV20-1	TRBJ2-7	NA	CSVHQQPYEQYF	TGCAGTGTCCACCAGCAACCCTACGAGCAGTACTTC
NA	TRBV2	TRBJ1-2	many	CARLAGTYDGYTF	TGTGCCAGACTTGCCGGGACGTATGATGGCTACACCTTC
TRBD2	TRBV11-1	TRBJ2-5	medium-sized	CASSLNWTSGRVAETQYF	TGTGCCAGCAGCTTAAACTGGACTAGCGGGAGGGTGGCAGAGACCCAGTACTTC
NA	TRBV2	TRBJ1-1	many	CASTEVRNYEAFF	TGTGCCAGCACCGAGGTCAGGAATTATGAAGCTTTCTTT
NA	TRBV6-5	TRBJ2-1	many	CASSYLRRENEQFF	TGTGCCAGCAGTTACTTGAGGAGGGAAAATGAGCAGTTCTTC
TRBD1	TRBV7-9	TRBJ2-7	NA	CASRTGDYEQYF	TGTGCCAGCCGGACAGGGGATTACGAGCAGTACTTC
NA	TRBV20-1	TRBJ2-1	many	CSARNYNEQFF	TGCAGTGCTAGAAACTACAATGAGCAGTTCTTC
NA	TRBV4-1	TRBJ1-5	few	CASKGDVGQSNQPQHF	TGCGCCAGCAAGGGTGACGTAGGGCAGAGCAATCAGCCCCAGCATTTT
NA	TRBV30	TRBJ1-3	many	CAWRSIGNTIYF	TGTGCCTGGAGGTCTATAGGAAACACCATATATTTT
NA	TRBV5-1	TRBJ1-2	NA	CASSLVLAPDGYTF	TGCGCCAGCAGCTTGGTTCTCGCCCCTGATGGCTACACCTTC
TRBD1	TRBV19	TRBJ2-7	NA	CASSTGQASYEQYF	TGTGCCAGTAGTACAGGACAGGCTAGCTACGAGCAGTACTTC
NA	TRBV18	TRBJ2-7	NA	CASSPRGEPYEQYF	TGTGCCAGCTCACCGAGGGGGGAACCCTACGAGCAGTACTTC
NA	TRBV10-1	TRBJ2-1	NA	CASSENPNGEQFF	TGCGCCAGCAGTGAAAATCCGAATGGTGAGCAGTTCTTC
NA	TRBV12-3/TRBV12-4	TRBJ1-1	many	CASSFSAGDTEAFF	TGTGCCAGCAGTTTCTCTGCGGGAGACACTGAAGCTTTCTTT
NA	TRBV28	TRBJ2-6	NA	CASSLTAWAGANVLTF	TGTGCCAGCAGTCTAACCGCGTGGGCTGGGGCCAACGTCCTGACTTTC
TRBD1	TRBV6-1	TRBJ1-5	NA	CANNNRGGNQPQHF	TGCGCCAACAACAACAGGGGTGGCAATCAGCCCCAGCATTTT
TRBD1	TRBV6-1	TRBJ1-3	many	CASRYQGAAGNTIYF	TGTGCCAGCAGATACCAGGGGGCAGCTGGAAACACCATATATTTT
NA	TRBV19	TRBJ2-7	many	CASSLGHLTYEQYF	TGTGCCAGTAGTTTGGGACATCTCACCTACGAGCAGTACTTC
NA	TRBV5-6	TRBJ1-3	NA	CASSLPSGFGNTIYF	TGTGCCAGCAGCTTGCCCTCGGGCTTCGGAAACACCATATATTTT
NA	TRBV11-2	TRBJ2-7	many	CASSLPADPGTAYEQYF	TGTGCCAGCAGCTTACCCGCAGATCCTGGGACCGCCTACGAGCAGTACTTC
NA	TRBV12-3/TRBV12-4	TRBJ2-5	many	CASSRSNQETQYF	TGTGCCAGCAGTAGAAGCAACCAAGAGACCCAGTACTTC
NA	TRBV9	TRBJ1-2	NA	CASSVGKWGNYGYTF	TGTGCCAGCAGCGTAGGAAAGTGGGGTAACTATGGCTACACCTTC
TRBD2	TRBV7-2	TRBJ2-1	few	CAGSFITSGRRWEQFF	TGTGCCGGCAGCTTCATCACTAGCGGGAGGAGATGGGAGCAGTTCTTC
TRBD1	TRBV10-3	TRBJ2-3	many	CATTLPGQNTDTQYF	TGTGCCACCACGCTCCCGGGACAGAACACAGATACGCAGTATTTT
NA	TRBV5-5	TRBJ2-1	NA	CASSLIGDSYNEQFF	TGTGCCAGCAGCTTGATTGGGGACTCCTACAATGAGCAGTTCTTC
NA	TRBV11-2	TRBJ1-1	NA	CASSLRPTVNTEAFF	TGTGCCAGCAGCTTACGTCCGACAGTAAACACTGAAGCTTTCTTT
NA	TRBV12-3/TRBV12-4	TRBJ2-7	many	CASSSPKEGGWYEQYF	TGTGCCAGCAGTTCGCCCAAAGAGGGTGGATGGTACGAGCAGTACTTC
NA	TRBV6-2/TRBV6-3	TRBJ2-5	many	CASSYPRQGETQYF	TGTGCCAGCAGTTACCCCCGCCAAGGGGAGACCCAGTACTTC
TRBD1	TRBV28	TRBJ2-5	many	CASRPPPGQGKETQYF	TGTGCCAGCAGGCCTCCCCCGGGACAGGGCAAAGAGACCCAGTACTTC